What follows is one TCR beta chain and its context. It has no known antigen specificity. No base quality values were provided; no much bigger clone lies one nucleotide off. TCR sequencing with the immunoSEQ assay provided the T-cell fraction in tumor and uninvolved lung tissue. For the original study's pipeline: For survival analysis, patients were split into high (upper tertile) and low (lower two tertiles) T-cell fraction groups and compared by log-rank test. A signed-rank test was used to test differences in T-cell fraction between paired tumor and uninvolved lung samples. As stored in TCRdb, this immuneACCESS dataset retains in-frame rearrangements with V and J assigned. A fraction of the clones does not appear; measured against another copy, unresolved V genes explain less than half of the discrepancy, and the remainder lacks a known reason. V and J calls plus clone size are reproduced from that table; the DNA served to infer D and trimming. The sample data list about 23,000 clones, and just under 70% of these were observed just once. Roughly 14% of the sample rests with the top ten.

This sample stems from a study of tumor-infiltrating lymphocytes in localized non-small cell lung cancer (dated by TCRdb to the early 2020s). A note on the overall study: Several histologies were represented in the cohort, which also included both smokers and never-smokers as well as patients whose samples were collected after neoadjuvant chemotherapy. Resected tumor tissue and uninvolved lung tissue described as non-adjacent to the tumor were contributed by each patient, with both tissues obtained from the same patient. Alongside flow cytometry, multiplex immunofluorescence, RNA-seq, exome sequencing and proteomics, TCR sequencing was applied to the same patients as one of several integrated assays. In total, the ICON cohort was made up of about 150 surgical patients who had localized non-small cell lung cancer and whose tumors were resected. A total of about 59 patients were part of the paired comparison of immunoSEQ T-cell fraction between tumor and uninvolved lung.

ICON enrollment began in early 2016, and the last patient was enrolled in late 2018. A subcohort of some 77 patients provided fresh tumor and matched uninvolved tissue for in-depth immune analyses, with TCR sequencing among those analyses. DNA for TCR sequencing was isolated from bulk tissue, and no cell sorting was done. Overall results and qualifications from the work: The TCR-derived T-cell fraction showed no difference between the flow cytometry-defined immunotypes IM1 (good prognosis) and IM2 (poor prognosis). Different pieces of the same tissue were used for different assays, so technical variation could not be separated from intratumor heterogeneity. No association of tumor T-cell fraction from TCR sequencing with recurrence-free survival was found (p = 0.61). Because assay coverage varied across patients depending on available tissue quantity, TCR sequencing was performed for only a subset of the cohort. Higher T cell infiltration in tumors than in uninvolved lung tissue was supported by TCRbeta sequencing, consistent with immunofluorescence CD3 counts.

The TCR originated in a human donor with non-small cell lung cancer. Sequencing was done on a sample of lung tumor tissue.

The base sequence is TGCAGCGTTGAAGGCTACTCCTACGAGCAGTACTTC. It encodes CSVEGYSYEQYF. The rearrangement joined TRBV29-1 to TRBJ2-7; no D gene can be assigned with confidence. The CDR3 has 12 amino acids, counting the end cysteine and phenylalanine. The entry retains the CDR3 DNA only, 36 bases that are in frame from base 1. V and J lose 1 base and 0 bases, and a span of 4 bases separates them. The germline V gene specifies SQVTM as CDR1 and ANQGSEA as CDR2.